This TCR beta chain was observed in a study of beta chain features in type 1 diabetes. Study in general: Analysis included 100 million to 140 million sorted cells drawn from all samples. Whole-study results and caveats: PCR might show a preference for shorter templates, equally across patients and controls. There were fewer insertions and more deletions at the VDJ junctions of type 1 diabetes patients.

Since all of the isolated RNA was reverse transcribed, expressed TCRB transcripts were what got sequenced. The method was immunoSEQ multiplex PCR; TCRdb's version includes in-frame clones alone and lacks a portion of them. The data contain about 260,000 clones, about 71% of them singletons. Trimming took 2 bases from V and 3 from J; bases not matched to a gene: 3. From germline, CDR1 is SGHTA and CDR2 FQGNSA. The CDR3 has 14 amino acids. A remark on this clone: The antigen remains unidentified.

The receptor was isolated from a man aged 25 to 45 in good health. The specimen was naive CD4+ T cells from blood. The J gene is TRBJ2-7, the V gene TRBV7-2; 8 positions agree with TRBD1. The CDR3: CASSLQGAVYEQYF. The CDR3 bases are TGTGCCAGCAGCTTACAGGGGGCGGTCTACGAGCAGTACTTC.